The entry below gives a single T cell receptor beta chain sequence along with its context. This record belongs to a study of blood T cell repertoires in COVID-19. Across the study: COVID-19 samples, acute and convalescent, were from the United States, Italy and Spain. The cDNA or gDNA used as material had been derived from T cells, B-cell-depleted T cells, or PBMCs.

Original handling: Estimates of nucleated cell counts were drawn from the amplification of reference gene primers. Generated by immunoSEQ multiplex PCR, the TCRdb table keeps only in-frame clones and is missing some. That table is the source of V, J and clone size, and D and trimming were worked out from the DNA. Found here are fewer than 110,000 clones, 89% of them singletons; the top ten hold approximately 3.4%. The CDR3 spans 19 residues. The germline V gene has CDR1 LNHNV and CDR2 YYDKDF (reference sequence). Trimming cost V 1 base and J 0 bases, with 19 bases left between them. The chain uses TRBV15 and TRBJ1-5; tentatively, D is TRBD1 (6 bases). The source of this sequence is a woman in her fifties or sixties with acute or convalescent COVID-19. The sample taken for sequencing was peripheral blood. The CDR3 spells CATSRVPFLAGASNQPQHF. Here the CDR3 DNA reads TGTGCCACCAGCAGAGTTCCTTTCCTGGCAGGGGCTAGCAATCAGCCCCAGCATTTT.